This entry describes one T cell receptor (beta chain). The target antigen is unknown. Of the isolated RNA, all was reverse transcribed, and so the sequenced material was expressed TCRB transcripts. Measured with immunoSEQ multiplex PCR; TCRdb has only the in-frame clones, and not every one. The data show under 950,000 clones, roughly a sixth seen once. The entry originates in a study of beta chain features in type 1 diabetes. Study-level findings and limits: When Type 1 diabetes patients were examined, their TCRB CDR3s proved moderately but significantly shorter in all four CD4+ subsets.

CDR3 size: 17 residues. V was shortened by 4 bases and J by 1 base, with 20 bases between the two germline ends. Germline assignment: CDR1 ENHRY and CDR2 SYGVKD. CD4+ naive, central memory, regulatory and stem cell-like memory cells were sorted via CD45RO/CCR7/CD25/CD127/CD95/CD27. Purity of each sorted population was above 95%. The gene calls are TRBV10-3 and TRBJ2-7; possibly TRBD1 for D (7 bases). This receptor was identified in a woman in her late teens or twenties in good health. The source material was naive CD4+ T cells from blood. CDR3 residues: CAISARDSDFSSYEQYF. The CDR3 DNA is TGTGCCATCAGTGCGCGGGACAGTGACTTCTCATCCTACGAGCAGTACTTC.